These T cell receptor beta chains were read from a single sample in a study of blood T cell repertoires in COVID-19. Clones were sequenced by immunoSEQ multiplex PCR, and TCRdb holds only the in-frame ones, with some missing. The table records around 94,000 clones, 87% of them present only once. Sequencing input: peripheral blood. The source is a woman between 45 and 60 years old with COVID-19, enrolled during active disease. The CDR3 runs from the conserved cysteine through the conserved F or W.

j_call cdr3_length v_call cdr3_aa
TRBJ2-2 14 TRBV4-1 CASSRSQGDGELFF
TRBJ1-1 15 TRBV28 CASSPPDGGVIEAFF
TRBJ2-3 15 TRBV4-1 CASSHRDRFTDTQYF
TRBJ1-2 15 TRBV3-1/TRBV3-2 CASRSPGTGSYGYTF
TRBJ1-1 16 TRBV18 CASSPPGQGANTEAFF
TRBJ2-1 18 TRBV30 CAWSATSGGAPKYNEQFF
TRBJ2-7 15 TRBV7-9 CASSPAGLATYEQYF
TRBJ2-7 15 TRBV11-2 CASSLDPTATYEQYF
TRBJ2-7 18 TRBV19 CASSIWPPSGPSSYEQYF
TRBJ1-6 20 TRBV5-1 CASSLSGQSLLGPNNSPLHF
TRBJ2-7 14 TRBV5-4 CASSHSGGTYEQYF
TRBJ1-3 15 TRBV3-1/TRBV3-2 CASSQGVTGGNTIYF
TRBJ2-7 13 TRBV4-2 CASSQPGGNEQYF
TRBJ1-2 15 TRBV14 CASSPPDRGNYGYTF
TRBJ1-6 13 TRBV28 CASSRALNSPLHF
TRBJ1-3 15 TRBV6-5 CASSLLQGPGNTIYF
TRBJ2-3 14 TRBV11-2 CASSRLVGTDTQYF
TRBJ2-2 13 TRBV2 CATGQEGVGELFF
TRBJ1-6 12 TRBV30 CAWAGDNSPLHF
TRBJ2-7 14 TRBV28 CATSGGQGVYEQYF
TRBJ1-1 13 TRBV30 CAWIDFSLTEAFF
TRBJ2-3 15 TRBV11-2 CASSSPGLPTDTQYF
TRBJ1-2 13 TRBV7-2 CASSVDRNYGYTF